This T cell receptor beta chain was sequenced for a study of T-cell reconstitution after alpha-beta-depleted transplantation in children. Unique molecular identifiers were incorporated into the prepared TCRbeta library. Each CDR3 protein is one row after TCRdb ran MiXCR on the PCR reads. Of fewer than 550,000 distinct CDR3 sequences listed, around 15% are singletons. Germline assignment: CDR1 MNHEY and CDR2 SMNVEV (reference sequence). With 6 bases removed from V and 4 bases from J, the gap between germline ends came to 10 bases. This CDR3 is built from 13 residues. In this sample, this clonotype turned up a few times.

The sequencing here drew on PBMCs, mostly from graft donor cells, taken 360 days after TCRalphabeta/CD19-depleted stem cell transplant. The source is a boy less than two years old who had a stem cell transplant for Wiskott-Aldrich syndrome, so the T cells may come from the graft donor. The chain combines TRBV27 with TRBJ1-5, with unresolved D. The CDR3 spells CASRLPGNQPQHF. CDR3 coding DNA: TGTGCCAGCAGACTCCCGGGAAATCAGCCCCAGCATTTT.